Listed below are T cell receptor beta chains from one sample, sequenced in a study of siplizumab effects on memory and regulatory T cells. Only in-frame clones appear in the TCRdb table, and some are missing; sequencing was by immunoSEQ multiplex PCR. The sample has some 100,000 clones; more than 85% are singletons. Input material: CD4+ T cells sorted from blood. The receptors shown here come from a human donor in good health. Some clones in this sample may be carry-over from other donors' samples. Each CDR3 is given with its conserved first and last residue. The D gene is left open where the match is weak. For some rows the clone size is stated as once, few or many, or as a class when expanded; others skip it.

V,J,size,D,CDR3,DNA
TRBV6-5,TRBJ2-7,-,-,CASSSTSTGHRNEQYF,TGTGCCAGCAGTTCCACCTCGACAGGCCACAGAAACGAGCAGTACTTC
TRBV10-3,TRBJ1-1,-,-,CAISESGKANTEAFF,TGTGCCATCAGTGAGTCGGGCAAAGCTAACACTGAAGCTTTCTTT
TRBV28,TRBJ1-3,-,-,CASYPAAAVGNTIYF,TGTGCCAGCTACCCAGCGGCGGCAGTCGGAAACACCATATATTTT
TRBV6-5,TRBJ2-7,-,-,CASSSTGHPVSYEQYF,TGTGCCAGCAGTTCCACGGGACACCCTGTCTCCTACGAGCAGTACTTC
TRBV7-8,TRBJ2-7,-,-,CASSLVGTAEQYF,TGTGCCAGCAGCTTAGTAGGTACCGCCGAGCAGTACTTC
TRBV5-6,TRBJ1-2,-,-,CASSLAGARGGYTF,TGTGCCAGCAGCTTGGCCGGGGCGCGTGGAGGCTACACCTTC
TRBV27,TRBJ2-3,-,-,CASSLDLPPDTQYF,TGTGCCAGCAGTTTAGATCTCCCGCCAGATACGCAGTATTTT
TRBV29-1,TRBJ2-7,-,TRBD1,CSVWDRRSHEQYF,TGCAGCGTTTGGGACAGGAGGTCCCACGAGCAGTACTTC
TRBV28,TRBJ1-5,-,TRBD1,CASSRNRQGGMGNQPQHF,TGTGCCAGCAGTAGAAACCGACAGGGAGGTATGGGCAATCAGCCCCAGCATTTT
TRBV5-8,TRBJ2-3,-,TRBD2,CASSLALAAVPDTQYF,TGTGCCAGCAGCTTGGCGCTAGCGGCAGTCCCAGATACGCAGTATTTT
TRBV11-2,TRBJ1-5,-,-,CASSLGGGQPQHF,TGTGCCAGCAGCTTAGGGGGGGGTCAGCCCCAGCATTTT
TRBV5-4,TRBJ2-7,-,-,CASSSGTQVFEQYF,TGTGCCAGCAGCTCCGGGACTCAGGTGTTCGAGCAGTACTTC
TRBV28,TRBJ2-7,once,-,CASSLPWAEPSYEQYF,TGTGCCAGCAGTTTACCATGGGCAGAACCCTCCTACGAGCAGTACTTC
TRBV29-1,TRBJ1-5,-,TRBD1,CSVLGQANQPQHF,TGCAGCGTTTTGGGACAGGCCAATCAGCCCCAGCATTTT